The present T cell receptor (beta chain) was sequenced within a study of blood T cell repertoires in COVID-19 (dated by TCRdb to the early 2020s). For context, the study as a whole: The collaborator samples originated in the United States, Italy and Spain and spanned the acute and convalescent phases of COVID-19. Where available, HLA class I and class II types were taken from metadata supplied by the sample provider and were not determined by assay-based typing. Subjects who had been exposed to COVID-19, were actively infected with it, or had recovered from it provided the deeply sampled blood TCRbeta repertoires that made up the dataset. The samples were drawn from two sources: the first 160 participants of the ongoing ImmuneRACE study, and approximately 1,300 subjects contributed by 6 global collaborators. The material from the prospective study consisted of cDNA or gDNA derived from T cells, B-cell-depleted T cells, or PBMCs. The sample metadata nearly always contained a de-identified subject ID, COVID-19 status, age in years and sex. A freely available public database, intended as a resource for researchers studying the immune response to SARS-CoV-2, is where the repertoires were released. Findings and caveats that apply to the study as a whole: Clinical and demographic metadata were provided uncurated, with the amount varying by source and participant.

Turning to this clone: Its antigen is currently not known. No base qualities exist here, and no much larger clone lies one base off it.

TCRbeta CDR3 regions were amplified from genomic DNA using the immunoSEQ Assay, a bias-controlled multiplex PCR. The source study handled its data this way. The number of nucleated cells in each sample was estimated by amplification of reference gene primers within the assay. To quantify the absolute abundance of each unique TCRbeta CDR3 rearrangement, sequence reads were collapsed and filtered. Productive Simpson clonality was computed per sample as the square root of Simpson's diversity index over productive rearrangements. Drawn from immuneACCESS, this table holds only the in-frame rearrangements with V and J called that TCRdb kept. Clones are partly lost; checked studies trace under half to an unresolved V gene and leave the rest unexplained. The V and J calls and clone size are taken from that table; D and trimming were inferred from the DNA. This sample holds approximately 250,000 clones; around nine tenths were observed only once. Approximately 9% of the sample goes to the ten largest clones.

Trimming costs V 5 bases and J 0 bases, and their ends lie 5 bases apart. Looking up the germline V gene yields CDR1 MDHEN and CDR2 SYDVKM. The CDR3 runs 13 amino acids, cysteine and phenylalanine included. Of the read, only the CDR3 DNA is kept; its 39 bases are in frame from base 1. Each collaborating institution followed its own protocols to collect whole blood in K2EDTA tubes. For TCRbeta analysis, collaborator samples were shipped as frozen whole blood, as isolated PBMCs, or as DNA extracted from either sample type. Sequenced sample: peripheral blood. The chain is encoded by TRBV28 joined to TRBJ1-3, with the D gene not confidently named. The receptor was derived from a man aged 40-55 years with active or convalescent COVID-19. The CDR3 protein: CASSQYSGNTIYF. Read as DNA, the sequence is TGTGCCAGCAGTCAGTACTCTGGAAACACCATATATTTT.